Listed below are T cell receptor beta chains from one sample, sequenced in a study of identical twins. Using its own MiXCR run on the 5' RACE reads, TCRdb lists one record per CDR3 protein. The sample carries about 460,000 distinct CDR3 sequences, more than 13% recorded once. These data were also filed under a second study, of yellow fever vaccine responses in identical twins.

The sequencing input was CD4+ T cells sorted from blood. These receptors were collected from a woman younger than 35 in good health. Each CDR3 is given with its conserved first and last residue. A D gene is named only where the DNA matches it firmly. Only some rows state a clone size, as once, few, many or a class for expanded clones.

clone size	V gene	J gene	D gene	CDR3 DNA	CDR3 protein
-	TRBV20-1	TRBJ2-1	TRBD1	TGCAGTGCCCCTACAGGGGGACCCAAACACAATGAGCAGTTCTTC	CSAPTGGPKHNEQFF
-	TRBV18	TRBJ2-7	-	TGTGCCAGCTCACCACCGTCTGTCTCCTACGAGCAGTACTTC	CASSPPSVSYEQYF
-	TRBV7-2	TRBJ2-3	-	TGTGCCAGCAGCTCCTCTCCAACAGATACGCAGTATTTT	CASSSSPTDTQYF
few	TRBV6-1	TRBJ2-1	TRBD1	TGTGCCAGCAGTCGGACAGGGGGCCTGGCGCACAATGAGCAGTTCTTC	CASSRTGGLAHNEQFF
-	TRBV12-3/TRBV12-4	TRBJ2-5	TRBD1	TGTGCCAGCAGATGGACAGGGGGGAAGACCCAGTACTTC	CASRWTGGKTQYF
-	TRBV5-1	TRBJ2-2	-	TGCGCCAGCAGCTTGGGGCTTGGGACTCCGAACACCGGGGAGCTGTTTTTT	CASSLGLGTPNTGELFF
few	TRBV24-1	TRBJ2-3	-	TGTGCCACCAGCCACGACTACGTTGAAGATACGCAGTATTTT	CATSHDYVEDTQYF
few	TRBV27	TRBJ1-2	TRBD1	TGTGCCAGCAGGGTTACAGGGGATTATGGCTACACCTTC	CASRVTGDYGYTF
-	TRBV19	TRBJ2-7	-	TGTGCCAGTAGTACGAGGGGGGGCCTCGAGCAGTACTTC	CASSTRGGLEQYF
-	TRBV29-1	TRBJ2-2	-	TGCAGCGTTGCCAGGCCTAACACCGGGGAGCTGTTTTTT	CSVARPNTGELFF
many	TRBV5-1	TRBJ2-5	-	TGCGCCAGCAGCCCCGGGACTTGGGGAGAGACCCAGTACTTC	CASSPGTWGETQYF
many	TRBV3-1	TRBJ2-1	-	TGTGCCAGCAGCCAAGTGACGGAGAAAAGGAATGAGCAGTTCTTC	CASSQVTEKRNEQFF
-	TRBV15	TRBJ2-3	TRBD1	TGTGCCACCAGCAGAGATCGCTTTATTGGGACAGGGTCGGGTGGGAGCGCAGATACGCAGTATTTT	CATSRDRFIGTGSGGSADTQYF
many	TRBV29-1	TRBJ2-5	-	TGCAGCGTTGCGGCCGGGGCCACCCAAGAGACCCAGTACTTC	CSVAAGATQETQYF
few	TRBV28	TRBJ1-2	-	TGTGCCAGCAGTCTAGGAGTAGCAGGATATGGCTACACCTTC	CASSLGVAGYGYTF
-	TRBV6-2/TRBV6-3	TRBJ2-2	-	TGTGCCAGCAGTGATCCGCAGGGGAGGGGAACCGGGGAGCTGTTTTTT	CASSDPQGRGTGELFF
-	TRBV6-1	TRBJ2-5	TRBD2	TGTGCCAGCTATAAGCGGGGGAATACTCAAGAGACCCAGTACTTC	CASYKRGNTQETQYF
few	TRBV27	TRBJ2-2	TRBD2	TGTGCCAGCAGTCTTATTGGACTAGCGGAGAACACCGGGGAGCTGTTTTTT	CASSLIGLAENTGELFF
-	TRBV18	TRBJ2-1	-	TGTGCCAGCTCACCTCAGGGGAACAATGAGCAGTTCTTC	CASSPQGNNEQFF
many	TRBV29-1	TRBJ2-2	TRBD2	TGCAGCGCCCGACTAGCGGGAGGGAACACCGGGGAGCTGTTTTTT	CSARLAGGNTGELFF
-	TRBV20-1	TRBJ2-3	TRBD2	TGCAGTGCTACCAAGAGGACAGGACTAGCGGGGGGCACAGATACGCAGTATTTT	CSATKRTGLAGGTDTQYF
many	TRBV28	TRBJ1-2	-	TGTGCCAGCAGCTTGGTGACTAACTATGGCTACACCTTC	CASSLVTNYGYTF
-	TRBV5-1	TRBJ2-3	TRBD1	TGCGCCAGCAGCTCGCAGACCTTCAAAGGGGGCAGCACAGATACGCAGTATTTT	CASSSQTFKGGSTDTQYF